The rows below give T cell receptor beta chains drawn from one sample of a study of shared clonotypes between healthy human individuals. Measured with immunoSEQ multiplex PCR; TCRdb has only the in-frame clones, and not every one. Of hundreds of thousands of clones detected, 70% to 80% appear once; the ten largest clones hold roughly 13%. The sample comprised PBMCs. The receptor source for this set is a woman in her forties in good health. Some clones in this sample may be carry-over from other donors' samples. Each CDR3 is given with its conserved first and last residue. The D gene is left open where the match is weak. Size is stated for part of the rows, as once, few or many counts, or as a class when the clone is expanded.

d_gene	v_gene	abundance	j_gene	CDR3nt	CDR3aa
TRBD2	TRBV5-4	NA	TRBJ2-6	TGTGCCAGCAGCTCTTCGGGAGGGATTTACTCTGGGGCCAACGTCCTGACTTTC	CASSSSGGIYSGANVLTF
TRBD2	TRBV7-8	NA	TRBJ2-1	TGTGCCAGCAGCTTAGCGGGCCGACTAGCGGGAGCTGAGCAGTTCTTC	CASSLAGRLAGAEQFF
TRBD2	TRBV4-1	NA	TRBJ2-7	TGCGCCAGCAGCCCTACCTTGGTAGCGGGAGTATACGAGCAGTACTTC	CASSPTLVAGVYEQYF
TRBD1	TRBV7-9	few	TRBJ2-7	TGTGCCAGCACCGACAGGGCCGGTGGGGGTTCCTACGAGCAGTACTTC	CASTDRAGGGSYEQYF
NA	TRBV14	NA	TRBJ2-7	TGTGCCAGCAGCCAAGAGGGGTGGGCCTACGAGCAGTACTTC	CASSQEGWAYEQYF
TRBD2	TRBV11-2	NA	TRBJ2-7	TGTGCCAGCAGCTTAGGACGGACTAGCGGGAACGAGCAGTACTTC	CASSLGRTSGNEQYF
NA	TRBV19	NA	TRBJ2-2	TGTGCCAGTGAGACCGGACCGACGGGGACCGGGGAGCTGTTTTTT	CASETGPTGTGELFF
NA	TRBV9	NA	TRBJ2-3	TGTGCCAGCAGCGTCGGAGGGAGCGCAGATACGCAGTATTTT	CASSVGGSADTQYF
TRBD1	TRBV5-6	NA	TRBJ2-4	TGTGCCAGCAGCGGACTCGACAGGGGAAACATTCAGTACTTC	CASSGLDRGNIQYF
NA	TRBV20-1	few	TRBJ1-4	TGCAGTGCTCGGTTAGGGGAAAAACTGTTTTTT	CSARLGEKLFF
TRBD2	TRBV9	NA	TRBJ2-5	TGTGCCAGCAGCGTAGGTGGGGGGGAAGAGACCCAGTACTTC	CASSVGGGEETQYF
NA	TRBV5-4	NA	TRBJ1-4	TGTGCCGGCCCGGATGAAAAACTGTTTTTT	CAGPDEKLFF
NA	TRBV29-1	NA	TRBJ1-1	TGCAGCGTTGTCGGGGCGGTGAACACTGAAGCTTTCTTT	CSVVGAVNTEAFF
TRBD1	TRBV2	many	TRBJ2-6	TGTGCCACATCCGGGACAGGGGGATCCTCTGGGGCCAACGTCCTGACTTTC	CATSGTGGSSGANVLTF
NA	TRBV28	NA	TRBJ2-5	TGTGCCAGCAGTTTATGGGGGGACCAGACTACCCAGTACTTC	CASSLWGDQTTQYF
NA	TRBV5-5	many	TRBJ1-4	TGTGCCAGCAGCTTGTTCCCTGAGAGAGAAAAACTGTTTTTT	CASSLFPEREKLFF
NA	TRBV28	NA	TRBJ2-7	TGTGCCAGCAGTTCACCGGGACGTTCGATCTACGAGCAGTACTTC	CASSSPGRSIYEQYF
NA	TRBV30	few	TRBJ1-4	TGTGCCTGGAGTTCAGGCGCCTCTAATGAAAAACTGTTTTTT	CAWSSGASNEKLFF
NA	TRBV7-9	NA	TRBJ1-4	TGTGCCAGCAGTAAAGACCGTCGGACAACTAATGAAAAACTGTTTTTT	CASSKDRRTTNEKLFF
NA	TRBV19	NA	TRBJ1-1	TGTGCCAGTAGTATACAGGGAGGGAACACTGAAGCTTTCTTT	CASSIQGGNTEAFF
TRBD2	TRBV9	NA	TRBJ2-1	TGTGCCAGCAGCGCGACTAGCGGGGACAATGAGCAGTTCTTC	CASSATSGDNEQFF
TRBD2	TRBV4-2	NA	TRBJ2-2	TGTGCCAGCAGCCTCTCAGGGACTAGCGGGAGAACTGGAGTGCTGTTTTTT	CASSLSGTSGRTGVLFF
TRBD2	TRBV18	NA	TRBJ2-1	TGTGCCAGCTCTCTAGCGGGAGGCAACCTCAATGAGCAGTTCTTC	CASSLAGGNLNEQFF
NA	TRBV27	NA	TRBJ2-1	TGTGCCAGCAGTTTTCGCTGGAGGGGAAGAAATGAGCAGTTCTTC	CASSFRWRGRNEQFF